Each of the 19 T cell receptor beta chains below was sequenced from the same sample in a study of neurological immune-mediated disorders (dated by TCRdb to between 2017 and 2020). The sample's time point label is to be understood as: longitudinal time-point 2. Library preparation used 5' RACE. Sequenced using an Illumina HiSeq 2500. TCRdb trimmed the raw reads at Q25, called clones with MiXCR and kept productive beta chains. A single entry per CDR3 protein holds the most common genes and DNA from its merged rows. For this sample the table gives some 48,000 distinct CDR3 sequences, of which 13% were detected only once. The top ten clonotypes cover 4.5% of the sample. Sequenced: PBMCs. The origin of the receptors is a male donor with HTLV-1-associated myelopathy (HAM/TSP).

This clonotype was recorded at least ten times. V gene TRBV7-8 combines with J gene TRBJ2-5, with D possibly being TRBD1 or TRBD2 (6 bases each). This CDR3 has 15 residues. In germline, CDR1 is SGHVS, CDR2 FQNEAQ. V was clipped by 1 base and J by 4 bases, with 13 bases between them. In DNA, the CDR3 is TGTGCCAGCAGCTTAGGTCCCGGGGGCAGAGAGACCCAGTACTTC. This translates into CASSLGPGGRETQYF. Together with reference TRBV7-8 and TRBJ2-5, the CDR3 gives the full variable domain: GAGVSQSPRYKVAKRGQDVALRCDPISGHVSLFWYQQALGQGPEFLTYFQNEAQLDKSGLPSDRFFAERPEGSVSTLKIQRTQQEDSAVYLCASSLGPGGRETQYFGPGTRLLVL.

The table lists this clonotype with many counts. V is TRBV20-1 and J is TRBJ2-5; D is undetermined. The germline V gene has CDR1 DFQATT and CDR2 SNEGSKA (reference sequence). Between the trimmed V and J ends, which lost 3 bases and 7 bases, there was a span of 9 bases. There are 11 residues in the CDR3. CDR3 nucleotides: TGCAGTGCTAGTGCCAGGACGACCCAGTACTTC. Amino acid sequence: CSASARTTQYF.

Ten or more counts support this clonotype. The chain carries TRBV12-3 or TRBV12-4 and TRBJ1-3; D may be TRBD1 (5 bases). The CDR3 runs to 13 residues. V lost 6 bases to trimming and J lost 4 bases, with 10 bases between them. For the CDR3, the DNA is TGTGCCAGCAGCATCCACAGGGGAAACACCATATATTTT. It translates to CASSIHRGNTIYF.

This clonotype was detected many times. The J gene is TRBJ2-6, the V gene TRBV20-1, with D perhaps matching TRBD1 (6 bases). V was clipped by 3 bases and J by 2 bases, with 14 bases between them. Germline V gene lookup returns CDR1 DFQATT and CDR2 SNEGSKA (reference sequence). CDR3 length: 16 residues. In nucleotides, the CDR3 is TGCAGTGCTAGTATTGCCAGGGGAACTGGGGCCAACGTCCTGACTTTC. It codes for CSASIARGTGANVLTF.

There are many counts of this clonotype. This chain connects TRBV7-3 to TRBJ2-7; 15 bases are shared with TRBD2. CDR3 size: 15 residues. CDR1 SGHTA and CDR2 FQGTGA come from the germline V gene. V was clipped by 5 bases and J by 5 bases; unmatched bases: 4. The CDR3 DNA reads TGTGCCAGCAGCCGGGGACTAGCGGGGGGAAACGAGCAGTACTTC. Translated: CASSRGLAGGNEQYF.

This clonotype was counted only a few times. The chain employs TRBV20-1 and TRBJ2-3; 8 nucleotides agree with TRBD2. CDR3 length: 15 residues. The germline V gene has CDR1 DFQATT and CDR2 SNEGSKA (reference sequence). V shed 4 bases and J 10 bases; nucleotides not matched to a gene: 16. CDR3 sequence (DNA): TGCAGTGCTACCTTGCCACCGGGACTAGTCGATCCGCAGTATTTT. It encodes CSATLPPGLVDPQYF.

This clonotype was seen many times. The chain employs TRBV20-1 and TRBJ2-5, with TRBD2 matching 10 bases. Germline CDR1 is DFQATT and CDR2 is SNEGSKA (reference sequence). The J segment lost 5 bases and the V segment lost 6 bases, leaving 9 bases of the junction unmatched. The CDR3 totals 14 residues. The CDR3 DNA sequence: TGCAGTGCGGTTGGACTAGCGGCGGGGGAGACCCAGTACTTC. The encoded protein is CSAVGLAAGETQYF.

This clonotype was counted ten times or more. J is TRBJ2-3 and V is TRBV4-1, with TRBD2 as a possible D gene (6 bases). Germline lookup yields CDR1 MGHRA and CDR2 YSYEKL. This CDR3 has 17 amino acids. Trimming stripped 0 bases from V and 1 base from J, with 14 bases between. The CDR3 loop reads CASSQDGTPWGTDTQYF. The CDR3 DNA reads TGCGCCAGCAGCCAAGACGGGACTCCTTGGGGCACAGATACGCAGTATTTT.

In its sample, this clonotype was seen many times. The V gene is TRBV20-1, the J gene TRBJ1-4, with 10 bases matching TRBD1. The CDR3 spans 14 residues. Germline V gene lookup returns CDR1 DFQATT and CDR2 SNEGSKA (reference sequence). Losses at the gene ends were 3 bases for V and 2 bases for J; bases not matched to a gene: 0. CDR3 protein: CSARGQGTNEKLFF. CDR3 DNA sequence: TGCAGTGCTAGGGGACAGGGGACTAATGAAAAACTGTTTTTT.

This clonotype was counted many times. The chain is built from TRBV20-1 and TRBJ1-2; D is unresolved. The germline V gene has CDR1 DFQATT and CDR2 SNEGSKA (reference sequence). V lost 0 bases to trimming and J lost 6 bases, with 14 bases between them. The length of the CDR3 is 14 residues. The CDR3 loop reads CSARDSRRVDGYTF. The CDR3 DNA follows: TGCAGTGCTAGAGATAGTAGACGGGTAGATGGCTACACCTTC.

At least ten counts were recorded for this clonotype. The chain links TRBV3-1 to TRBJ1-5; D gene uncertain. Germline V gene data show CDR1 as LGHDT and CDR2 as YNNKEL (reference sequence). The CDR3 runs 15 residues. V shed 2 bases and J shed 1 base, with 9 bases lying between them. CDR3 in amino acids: CASSQTQSSNQPQHF. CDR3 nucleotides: TGTGCCAGCAGCCAAACCCAATCGAGCAATCAGCCCCAGCATTTT.

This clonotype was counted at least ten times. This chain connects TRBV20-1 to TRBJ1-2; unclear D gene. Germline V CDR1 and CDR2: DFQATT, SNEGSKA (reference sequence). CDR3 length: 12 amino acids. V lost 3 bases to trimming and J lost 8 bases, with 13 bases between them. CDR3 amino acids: CSASPVVGGYTF. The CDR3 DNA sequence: TGCAGTGCTAGCCCGGTAGTAGGGGGCTACACCTTC.

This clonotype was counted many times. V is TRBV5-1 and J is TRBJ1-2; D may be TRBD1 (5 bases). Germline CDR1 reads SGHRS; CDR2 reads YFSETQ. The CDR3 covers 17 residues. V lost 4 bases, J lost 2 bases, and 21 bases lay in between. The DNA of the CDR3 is TGCGCCAGCAGCCCCCGCCTCGCAGGGATCTCCAACTATGGCTACACCTTC. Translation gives CASSPRLAGISNYGYTF. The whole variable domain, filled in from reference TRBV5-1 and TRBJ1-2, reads KAGVTQTPRYLIKTRGQQVTLSCSPISGHRSVSWYQQTPGQGLQFLFEYFSETQRNKGNFPGRFSGRQFSNSRSEMNVSTLELGDSALYLCASSPRLAGISNYGYTFGSGTRLTVV.

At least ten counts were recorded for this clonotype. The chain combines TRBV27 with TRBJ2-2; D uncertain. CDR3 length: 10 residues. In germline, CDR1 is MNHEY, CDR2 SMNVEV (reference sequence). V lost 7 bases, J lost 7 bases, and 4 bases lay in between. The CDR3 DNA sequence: TGTGCCAGCAAGGACGGGGAGCTGTTTTTT. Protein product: CASKDGELFF.

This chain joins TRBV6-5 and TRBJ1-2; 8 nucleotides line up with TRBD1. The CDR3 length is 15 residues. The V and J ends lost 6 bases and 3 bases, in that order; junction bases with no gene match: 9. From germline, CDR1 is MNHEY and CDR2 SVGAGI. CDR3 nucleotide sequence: TGTGCCAGCAGAACCGCAGGGGGCGCTTACTATGGCTACACCTTC. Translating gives CASRTAGGAYYGYTF.

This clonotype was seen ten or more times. The DNA of the CDR3 is TGCGCCAGCAGCCTCCCAGCGGGGGGGCCCCACAATGAGCAGTTCTTC. Translating gives CASSLPAGGPHNEQFF. This chain connects TRBV5-1 to TRBJ2-1; 10 positions match TRBD2. V shed 4 bases, J shed 5 bases, and the junction held 9 bases outside the gene matches. The CDR3 is 16 residues long. Germline CDR1 and CDR2: SGHRS and YFSETQ.

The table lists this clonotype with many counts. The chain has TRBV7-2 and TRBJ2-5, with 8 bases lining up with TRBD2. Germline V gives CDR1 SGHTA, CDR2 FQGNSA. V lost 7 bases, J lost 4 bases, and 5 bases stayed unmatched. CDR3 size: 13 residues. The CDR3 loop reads CASILAGGETQYF. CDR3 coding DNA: TGTGCCAGCATCCTTGCGGGGGGAGAGACCCAGTACTTC.

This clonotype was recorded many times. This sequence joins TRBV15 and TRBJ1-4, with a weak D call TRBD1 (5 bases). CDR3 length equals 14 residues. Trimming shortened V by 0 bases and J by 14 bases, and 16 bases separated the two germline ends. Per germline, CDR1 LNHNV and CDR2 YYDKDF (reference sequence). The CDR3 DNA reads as TGTGCCACCAGCAGAGATAGGCCGCCTAAGGGGCTGTTTTTT. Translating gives CATSRDRPPKGLFF. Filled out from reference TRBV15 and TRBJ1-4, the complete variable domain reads DAMVIQNPRYQVTQFGKPVTLSCSQTLNHNVMYWYQQKSSQAPKLLFHYYDKDFNNEADTPDNFQSRRPNTSFCFLDIRSPGLGDTAMYLCATSRDRPPKGLFFGSGTQLSVL.

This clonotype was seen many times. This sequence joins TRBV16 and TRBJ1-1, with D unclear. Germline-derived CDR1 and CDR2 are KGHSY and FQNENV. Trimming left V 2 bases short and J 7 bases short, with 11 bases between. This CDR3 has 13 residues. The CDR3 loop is CASSQKLAHEAFF. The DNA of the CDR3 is TGTGCCAGCAGCCAAAAATTGGCCCATGAAGCTTTCTTT.